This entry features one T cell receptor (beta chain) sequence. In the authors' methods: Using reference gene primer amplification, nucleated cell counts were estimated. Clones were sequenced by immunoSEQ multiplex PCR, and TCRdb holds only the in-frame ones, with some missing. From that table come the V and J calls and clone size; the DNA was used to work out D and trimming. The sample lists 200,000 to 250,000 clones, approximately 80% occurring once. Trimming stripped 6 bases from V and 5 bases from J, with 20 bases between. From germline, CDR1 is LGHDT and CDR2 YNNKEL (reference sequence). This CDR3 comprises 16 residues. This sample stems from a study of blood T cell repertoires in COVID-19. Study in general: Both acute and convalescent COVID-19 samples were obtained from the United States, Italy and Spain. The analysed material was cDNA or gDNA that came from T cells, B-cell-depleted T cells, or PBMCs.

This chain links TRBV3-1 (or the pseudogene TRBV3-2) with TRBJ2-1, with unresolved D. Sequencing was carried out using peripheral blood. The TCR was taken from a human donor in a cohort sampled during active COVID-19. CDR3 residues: CASSPQLVRKNNEQFF. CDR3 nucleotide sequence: TGTGCCAGCAGTCCTCAATTGGTCAGGAAGAACAATGAGCAGTTCTTC.